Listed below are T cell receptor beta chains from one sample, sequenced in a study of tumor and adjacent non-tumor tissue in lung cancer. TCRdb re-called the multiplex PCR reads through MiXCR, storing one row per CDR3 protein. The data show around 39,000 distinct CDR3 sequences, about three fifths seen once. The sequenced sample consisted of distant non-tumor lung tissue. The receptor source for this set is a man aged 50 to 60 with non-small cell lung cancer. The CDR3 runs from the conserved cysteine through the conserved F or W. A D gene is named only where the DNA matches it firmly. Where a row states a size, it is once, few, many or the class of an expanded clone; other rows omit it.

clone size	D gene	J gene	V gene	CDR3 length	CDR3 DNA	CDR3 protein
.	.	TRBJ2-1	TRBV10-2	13	TGCGCCAGCAGTGATACGGCCTACAAAGAGCAGTTCTTC	CASSDTAYKEQFF
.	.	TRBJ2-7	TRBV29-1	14	TGCAGCGTTAGGTCAGAGCGGGCCCTCTACGAGCAGTACTTC	CSVRSERALYEQYF
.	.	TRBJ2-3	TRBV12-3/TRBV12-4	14	TGTACCAGCAGTTCCCAGGGCCAGGTTGGCACGCAGTATTTT	CTSSSQGQVGTQYF
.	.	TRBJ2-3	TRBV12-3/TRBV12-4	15	TGTGTCAACAGGACGGGCGGGGCCGCCACGGATACGCAGTATTTT	CVNRTGGAATDTQYF
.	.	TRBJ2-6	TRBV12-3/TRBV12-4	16	TGCGCCAGCAGGATTGAGGGGAACGAAGGTGCCAACGTCCTGACTTTC	CASRIEGNEGANVLTF
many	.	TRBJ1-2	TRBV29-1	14	TGCAGCGTTTTAATCGGGGAGGGTAACTATGGCTACACCTTC	CSVLIGEGNYGYTF
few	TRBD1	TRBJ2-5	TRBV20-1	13	TGCAGTGCTATACCCGGGACAGGGGTTACCCAGTACTTC	CSAIPGTGVTQYF
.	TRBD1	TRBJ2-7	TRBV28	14	TGTGCCAGCAGTTTCTGGGACAGGGCCTACGAGCAGTACTTC	CASSFWDRAYEQYF
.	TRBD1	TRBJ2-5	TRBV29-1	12	TGCAGCGTTGGAAAGACAGGGGAGACTCAGTACTTC	CSVGKTGETQYF
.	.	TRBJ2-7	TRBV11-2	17	TGTGTCAGCAGCTTAGGGAGAGGGGGTGGCAGCTCCTACGAGCAGTACTTC	CVSSLGRGGGSSYEQYF
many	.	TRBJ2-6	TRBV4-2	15	TGTGCCAGCAGCCAAGCCGGGGGTGGGGCCAACGTCCTGACTTTC	CASSQAGGGANVLTF
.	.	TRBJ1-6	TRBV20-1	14	TGCAGTGCTAGACTAACAGGGAGGAATTCACCCCTCCACTTT	CSARLTGRNSPLHF
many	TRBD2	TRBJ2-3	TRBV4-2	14	TGTGCCAGCAGCCCGGGACTAGTAGGCGATACGCAGTATTTT	CASSPGLVGDTQYF
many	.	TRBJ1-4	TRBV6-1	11	TGTGCCTCCGGGAGGGATGAAAAACTGTTTTTT	CASGRDEKLFF
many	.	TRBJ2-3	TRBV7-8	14	TGTGCCAGCAGCTTAGTAGTAGAGGCAGATACGCAGTATTTT	CASSLVVEADTQYF
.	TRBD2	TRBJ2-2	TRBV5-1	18	TGCGCCAGCAGCTTTTCGAAACAAGCGGGAGTTGGCACCGGGAAGCTGTTTTTT	CASSFSKQAGVGTGKLFF
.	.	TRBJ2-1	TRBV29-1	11	TGTATAGGAAGCTCCTACAATGAGCAGTTCTTC	CIGSSYNEQFF
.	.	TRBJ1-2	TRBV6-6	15	TGTGCCAGCAGTCCGTCGGGGGGAAAGCCAAACGGCTACACCTTT	CASSPSGGKPNGYTF
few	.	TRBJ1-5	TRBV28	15	TGTGCCAGCAGTTTAAAGAGCGGGAGCAATCAGCCCCAGCATTTT	CASSLKSGSNQPQHF
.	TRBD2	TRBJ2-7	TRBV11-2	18	TGTGCCAACAGTTCCGAGACTAGCCCGACAAGACTTTCCTACGAGCAGTACTTC	CANSSETSPTRLSYEQYF
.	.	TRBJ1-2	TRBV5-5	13	TGTGCCAGCAGCTTGGACCTTAACCATGACTACACCTTC	CASSLDLNHDYTF
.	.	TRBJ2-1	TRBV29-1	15	TGCAGCGTGCTTCTCGGGGGCAGGGGAGGGTTGGTGCAGTTCTTC	CSVLLGGRGGLVQFF
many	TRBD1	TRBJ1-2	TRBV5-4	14	TGTGCCAGCAGCCGGGACAGCACCGCCTATGGCTACACCTTC	CASSRDSTAYGYTF
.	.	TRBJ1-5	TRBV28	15	.	CASRSRDPVISPSIF
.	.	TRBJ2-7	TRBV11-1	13	TGTACCAGTAGCTTATCGGGGCTCTTGGAGCGGTACTTC	CTSSLSGLLERYF
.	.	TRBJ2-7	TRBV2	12	TGTGCCAGCACCGTGCGGGTCTACGAGCAGTACTTC	CASTVRVYEQYF
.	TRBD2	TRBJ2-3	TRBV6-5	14	TGTACCGGCAGAGCGGGACTAGATGTCGATACGCAGTATTTT	CTGRAGLDVDTQYF
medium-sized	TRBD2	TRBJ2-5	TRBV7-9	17	TGTGCCAGCAGCTCCATCTCCTCCGGACTAGCGGAAGAGACCCAGTACTTC	CASSSISSGLAEETQYF
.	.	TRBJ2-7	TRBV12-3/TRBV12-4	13	TGTGCTAGCAGCCCAGGGATGGCATACGAGCAGTACTTC	CASSPGMAYEQYF
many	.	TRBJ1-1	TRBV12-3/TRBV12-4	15	TGTGCCAGCACCCCGATGGGGGGCCTCAAAGCTGAAGCTTTCTTT	CASTPMGGLKAEAFF
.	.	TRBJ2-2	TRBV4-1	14	TGCGCCAGCAGCCAAGTGTGGAACACCGAGGAGTTGTTTTTT	CASSQVWNTEELFF
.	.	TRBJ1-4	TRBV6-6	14	TGCGCCAGCAGCTCGAGGGCCACTAATGAAAAACTGTTTTTT	CASSSRATNEKLFF
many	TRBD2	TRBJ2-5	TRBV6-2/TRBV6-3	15	TGTGCCAGCAGTACCCGGGACTATTCACAAGAGACCCAGTACTTC	CASSTRDYSQETQYF
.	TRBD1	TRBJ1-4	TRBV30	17	TGTGCCTGGAGTGTACTCCCGGGACAGGGGCTCGATGAAAAACTGTTTTTT	CAWSVLPGQGLDEKLFF
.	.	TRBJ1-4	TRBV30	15	TGTGCCTGGAGTCATATGGACGGAGGGAATGAGAAACTGTTTTTT	CAWSHMDGGNEKLFF
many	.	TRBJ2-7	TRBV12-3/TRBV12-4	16	TGTGCCAGCAGTTTAATCGGTTCTAGCGTTTCCTACGAGCAGTACTTC	CASSLIGSSVSYEQYF
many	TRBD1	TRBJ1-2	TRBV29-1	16	TGCAGCGTTGAAGTCGGTCCCGGGACAGGGGACTATGGCTACACCTTC	CSVEVGPGTGDYGYTF
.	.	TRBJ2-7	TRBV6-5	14	TGTGTCAGCAGTTACGCGGACGTGACCTACAAGCAGTACTTC	CVSSYADVTYKQYF
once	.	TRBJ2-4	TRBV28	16	TGTGCCAGCAGGGGGGCCAACCCGCTAGCCAAAAACATTCACTACTTC	CASRGANPLAKNIHYF
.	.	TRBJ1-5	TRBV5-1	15	TGCGCCAGCAGCCCTACCGGCTATAGCAATCAGCCCCAGCATTTT	CASSPTGYSNQPQHF
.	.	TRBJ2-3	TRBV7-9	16	TGTGCCAGCAACAAGGGATCTCTAGCTGTCACAGATACGCAGTATTTT	CASNKGSLAVTDTQYF
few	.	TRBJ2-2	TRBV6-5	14	TGTGCCAGCAGCCAAACTGGGGTCCCCGGGGAGCTGTTTTTT	CASSQTGVPGELFF
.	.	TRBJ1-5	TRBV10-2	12	TGTGCCAGCAGTGATCCCCGTCAGCCCCAGCATTTT	CASSDPRQPQHF
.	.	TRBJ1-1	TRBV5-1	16	TGTGCCAGCACTGGAATTCTTCTAGGGATGAACACTGAAGCTTTCTTT	CASTGILLGMNTEAFF
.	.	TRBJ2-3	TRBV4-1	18	TGCGCCAGCAGCCAAGTAAGTCTCCGGGACCCTCGCACAGATATTCAGTATTTT	CASSQVSLRDPRTDIQYF
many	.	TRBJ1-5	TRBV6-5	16	TGTGCCAGCGGTACTATCCCCCAAGGGGGGTTTCGGCCCCAGCATTTT	CASGTIPQGGFRPQHF
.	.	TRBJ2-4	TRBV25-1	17	TGTGCCAGCAGTGCCACCGGGACACGACTAGCCAAAAACATTCAGTACTTC	CASSATGTRLAKNIQYF
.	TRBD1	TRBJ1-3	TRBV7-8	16	TGTGCCAGCAGCTTTGGGGGACAGGGCTCTGGAAACACCATATATTTT	CASSFGGQGSGNTIYF
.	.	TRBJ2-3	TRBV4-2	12	TGTGCCAGCAGCCATGGCGTGGATACACAGTATTTT	CASSHGVDTQYF
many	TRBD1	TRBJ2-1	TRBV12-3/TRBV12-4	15	TGTGCCAGCAGACCCTGGACAGGGGACCACAATGAGCAGTTCTTC	CASRPWTGDHNEQFF
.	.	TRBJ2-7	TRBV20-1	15	TGCAGTGCTAGAGATCGAGCGGGCATCCCCTACGAGCAGTACTTC	CSARDRAGIPYEQYF